This T cell receptor (beta chain) was profiled in a study of T cell responses to AZD1222 COVID-19 vaccine. Study findings and constraints: Spike-specific TCR breadth rose after two AZD1222 doses, and depth rose as well. None of the repertoires were sampled until the peak T cell response had passed. Only 5 or 6 AZD1222 recipients were seropositive at baseline. Spike-wide coverage was observed for vaccine-associated CD4 TCRs, with dominant responses at 160-218 and 743-854.

The V gene end was trimmed by 1 base and the J gene end by 5 bases; junction bases not matched to a gene: 8. The V gene's germline CDR1 is MGHRA and CDR2 YSYEKL. This CDR3 is built from 18 residues. Sequenced by immunoSEQ multiplex PCR; TCRdb stores in-frame clones only, minus some. The table has roughly 140,000 clones, 90% seen once. Note on this clone: The antigen remains undetermined.

This material consisted of peripheral blood, taken on day 0 of AZD1222 vaccination. This TCR came from an adult in good health. The chain joins TRBV4-1 to TRBJ2-1; 13 bases line up with TRBD2. The CDR3 is CASSQVDMGLAGHNEQFF. CDR3 DNA sequence: TGCGCCAGCAGCCAAGTAGATATGGGACTAGCGGGACACAATGAGCAGTTCTTC.